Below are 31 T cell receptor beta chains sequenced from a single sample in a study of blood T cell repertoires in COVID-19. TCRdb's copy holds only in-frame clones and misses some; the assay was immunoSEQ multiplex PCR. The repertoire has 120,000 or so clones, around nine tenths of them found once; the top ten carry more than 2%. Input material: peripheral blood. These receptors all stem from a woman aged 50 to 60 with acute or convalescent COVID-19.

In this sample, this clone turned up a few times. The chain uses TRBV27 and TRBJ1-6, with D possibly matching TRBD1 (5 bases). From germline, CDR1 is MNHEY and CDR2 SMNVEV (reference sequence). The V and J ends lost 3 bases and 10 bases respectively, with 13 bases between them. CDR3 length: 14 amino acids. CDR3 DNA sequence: TGTGCCAGCAGTTTGGGGCAGGGCTGGTCACCCCTCCACTTT. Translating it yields CASSLGQGWSPLHF.

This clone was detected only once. CDR3 coding DNA: TGTGCCAGTAGTATTAGGACAGGCCTCGGGTTGGCTGAAGCTTTCTTT. Its protein product is CASSIRTGLGLAEAFF. The chain combines TRBV19 with TRBJ1-1; 7 nucleotides line up with TRBD1. Trimming cost V 3 bases and J 6 bases; bases outside gene matches: 13. CDR3 length: 16 residues. The germline gives CDR1 LNHDA, CDR2 SQIVND (reference sequence).

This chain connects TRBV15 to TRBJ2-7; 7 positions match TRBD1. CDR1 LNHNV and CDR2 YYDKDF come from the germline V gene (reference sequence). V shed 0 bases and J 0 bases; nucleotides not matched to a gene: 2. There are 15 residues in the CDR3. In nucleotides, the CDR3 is TGTGCCACCAGCAGAGAGGGACAGAGCTCCTACGAGCAGTACTTC. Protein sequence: CATSREGQSSYEQYF.

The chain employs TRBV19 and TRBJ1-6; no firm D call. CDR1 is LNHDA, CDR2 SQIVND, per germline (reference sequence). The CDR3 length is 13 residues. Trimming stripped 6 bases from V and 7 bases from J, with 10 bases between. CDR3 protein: CASRRDSNSPLHF. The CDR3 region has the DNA TGTGCCAGTAGGCGGGATAGCAATTCACCCCTCCACTTT.

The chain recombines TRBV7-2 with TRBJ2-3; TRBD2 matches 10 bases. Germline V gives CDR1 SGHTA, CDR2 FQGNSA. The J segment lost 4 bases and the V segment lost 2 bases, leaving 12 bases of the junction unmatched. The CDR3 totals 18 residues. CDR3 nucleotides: TGTGCCAGCAGCTTAAGCCAGGGAAGCGGGAGGGCCGCAGATACGCAGTATTTT. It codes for CASSLSQGSGRAADTQYF.

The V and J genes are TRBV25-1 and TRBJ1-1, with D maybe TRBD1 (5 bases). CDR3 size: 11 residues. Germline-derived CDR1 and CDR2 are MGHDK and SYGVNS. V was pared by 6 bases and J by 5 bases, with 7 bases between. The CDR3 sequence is CASRGGTEAFF. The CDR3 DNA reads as TGTGCCAGCAGGGGGGGGACTGAAGCTTTCTTT.

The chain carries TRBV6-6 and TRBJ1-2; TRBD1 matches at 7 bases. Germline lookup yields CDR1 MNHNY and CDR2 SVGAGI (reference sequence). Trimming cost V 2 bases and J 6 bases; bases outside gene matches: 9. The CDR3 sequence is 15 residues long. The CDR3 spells CASSYGPGTDNGYTF. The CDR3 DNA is TGTGCCAGCAGTTACGGCCCCGGGACAGACAATGGCTACACCTTC.

The CDR3 DNA reads as TGTGCCAGCAATCCCGCTATAGCGAACACCGGGGAGCTGTTTTTT. The encoded protein is CASNPAIANTGELFF. The V gene is TRBV6-6, the J gene TRBJ2-2; D is ambiguous. CDR1 and CDR2 from the germline V gene are MNHNY and SVGAGI (reference sequence). V was shortened by 7 bases and J by 0 bases, with 12 bases between the two germline ends. The CDR3 has 15 amino acids.

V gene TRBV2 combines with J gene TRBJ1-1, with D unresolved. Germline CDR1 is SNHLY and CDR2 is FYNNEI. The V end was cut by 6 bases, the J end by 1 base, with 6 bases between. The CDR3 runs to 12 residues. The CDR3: CASSIANTEAFF. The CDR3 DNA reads TGTGCCAGCAGCATAGCGAACACTGAAGCTTTCTTT.

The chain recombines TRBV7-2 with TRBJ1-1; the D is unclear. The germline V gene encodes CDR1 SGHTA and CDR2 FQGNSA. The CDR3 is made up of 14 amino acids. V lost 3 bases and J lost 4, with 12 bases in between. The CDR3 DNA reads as TGTGCCAGCAGCTTCAACATAGGGAGCACTGAAGCTTTCTTT. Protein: CASSFNIGSTEAFF.

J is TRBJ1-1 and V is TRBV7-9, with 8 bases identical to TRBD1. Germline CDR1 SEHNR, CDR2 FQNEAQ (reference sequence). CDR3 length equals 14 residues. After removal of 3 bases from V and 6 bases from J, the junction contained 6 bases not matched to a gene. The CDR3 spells CASSFEGDRPEAFF. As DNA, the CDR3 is TGTGCCAGCAGCTTCGAGGGGGACAGGCCTGAAGCTTTCTTT.

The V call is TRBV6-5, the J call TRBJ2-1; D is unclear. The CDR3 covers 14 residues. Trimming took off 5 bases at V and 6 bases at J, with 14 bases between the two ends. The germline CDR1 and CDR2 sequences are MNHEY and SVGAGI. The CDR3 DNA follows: TGTGCCAGCAGTCACGGTGAGGCCTCCAATGAGCAGTTCTTC. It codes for CASSHGEASNEQFF.

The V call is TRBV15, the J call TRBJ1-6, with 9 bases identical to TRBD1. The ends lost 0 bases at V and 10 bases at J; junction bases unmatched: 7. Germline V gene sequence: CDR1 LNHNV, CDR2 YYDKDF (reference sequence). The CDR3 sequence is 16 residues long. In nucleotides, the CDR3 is TGTGCCACCAGCAGAGATAAGGGACAGGGTCTCTCACCCCTCCACTTT. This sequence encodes CATSRDKGQGLSPLHF. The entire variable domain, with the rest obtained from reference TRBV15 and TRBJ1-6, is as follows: DAMVIQNPRYQVTQFGKPVTLSCSQTLNHNVMYWYQQKSSQAPKLLFHYYDKDFNNEADTPDNFQSRRPNTSFCFLDIRSPGLGDTAMYLCATSRDKGQGLSPLHFGNGTRLTVT.

DNA of the CDR3: TGTGCCAGCAGTCCCGGGACAGGGAGGGGAGGGGGCAATCAGCCCCAGCATTTT. Its protein product is CASSPGTGRGGGNQPQHF. The chain employs TRBV6-6 and TRBJ1-5; 9 bases agree with TRBD1. There are 18 residues in the CDR3. The J segment lost 2 bases and the V segment lost 5 bases, leaving 13 bases of the junction unmatched. The germline V gene encodes CDR1 MNHNY and CDR2 SVGAGI (reference sequence).

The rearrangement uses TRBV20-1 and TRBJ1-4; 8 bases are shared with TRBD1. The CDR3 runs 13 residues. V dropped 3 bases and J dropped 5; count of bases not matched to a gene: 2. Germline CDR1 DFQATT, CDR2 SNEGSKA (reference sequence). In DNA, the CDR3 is TGCAGTGCTAGTGGGGACAGGAATGAAAAACTGTTTTTT. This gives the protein CSASGDRNEKLFF.

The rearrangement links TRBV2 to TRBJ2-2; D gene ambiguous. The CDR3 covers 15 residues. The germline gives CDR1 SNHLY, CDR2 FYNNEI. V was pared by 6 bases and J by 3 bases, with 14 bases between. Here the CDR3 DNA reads TGTGCCAGCAGCCTCGACACTCTGGACACCGGGGAGCTGTTTTTT. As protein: CASSLDTLDTGELFF. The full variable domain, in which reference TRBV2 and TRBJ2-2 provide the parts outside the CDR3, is EPEVTQTPSHQVTQMGQEVILRCVPISNHLYFYWYRQILGQKVEFLVSFYNNEISEKSEIFDDQFSVERPDGSNFTLKIRSTKLEDSAMYFCASSLDTLDTGELFFGEGSRLTVL.

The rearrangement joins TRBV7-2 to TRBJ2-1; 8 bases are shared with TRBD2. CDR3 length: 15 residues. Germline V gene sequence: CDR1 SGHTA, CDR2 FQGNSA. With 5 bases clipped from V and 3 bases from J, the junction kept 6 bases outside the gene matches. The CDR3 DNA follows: TGTGCCAGCAGCCCCTGGACTAGCAGCTACAATGAGCAGTTCTTC. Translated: CASSPWTSSYNEQFF.

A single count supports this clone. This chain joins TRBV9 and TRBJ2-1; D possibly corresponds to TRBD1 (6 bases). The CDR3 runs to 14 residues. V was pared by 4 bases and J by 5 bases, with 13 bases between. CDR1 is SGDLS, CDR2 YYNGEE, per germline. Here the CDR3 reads CASSTTGSHNEQFF. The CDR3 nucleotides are TGTGCCAGCAGCACGACAGGATCCCACAATGAGCAGTTCTTC. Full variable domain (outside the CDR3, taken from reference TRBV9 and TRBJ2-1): DSGVTQTPKHLITATGQRVTLRCSPRSGDLSVYWYQQSLDQGLQFLIQYYNGEERAKGNILERFSAQQFPDLHSELNLSSLELGDSALYFCASSTTGSHNEQFFGPGTRLTVL.

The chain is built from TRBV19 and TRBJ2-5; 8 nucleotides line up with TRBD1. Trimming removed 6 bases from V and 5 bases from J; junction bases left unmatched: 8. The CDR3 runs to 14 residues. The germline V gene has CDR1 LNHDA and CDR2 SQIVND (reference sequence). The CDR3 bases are TGTGCCAGTAGCCGATCGGACAGGGAGGAGACCCAGTACTTC. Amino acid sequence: CASSRSDREETQYF.

CDR3 sequence (DNA): TGCGCCAGCAGCACGGACGGACAGTCTAATGAAAAACTGTTTTTT. Translating gives CASSTDGQSNEKLFF. This chain connects TRBV5-1 to TRBJ1-4; a possible D gene is TRBD1 (6 bases). CDR3 size: 15 residues. The V and J ends lost 4 bases and 3 bases respectively, with 13 bases between them. Germline V gives CDR1 SGHRS, CDR2 YFSETQ.

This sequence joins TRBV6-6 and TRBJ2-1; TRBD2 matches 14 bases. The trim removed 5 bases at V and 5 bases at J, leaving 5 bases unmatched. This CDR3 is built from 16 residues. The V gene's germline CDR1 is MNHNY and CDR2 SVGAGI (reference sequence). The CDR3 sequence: CASSRLAGGLNNEQFF. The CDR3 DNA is TGTGCCAGCAGTCGACTAGCGGGGGGGCTTAACAATGAGCAGTTCTTC.

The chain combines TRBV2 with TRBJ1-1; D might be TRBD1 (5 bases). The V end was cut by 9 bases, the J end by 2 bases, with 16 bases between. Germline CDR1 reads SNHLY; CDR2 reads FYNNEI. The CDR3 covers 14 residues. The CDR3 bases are TGTGCCAGTACCGTTACAGGTATCAACACTGAAGCTTTCTTT. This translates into CASTVTGINTEAFF.

The CDR3 nucleotides read TGTGCCAGTAGTGTCGTAGCGGGAGACTACGAGCAGTACTTC. Residues: CASSVVAGDYEQYF. The chain is built from TRBV19 and TRBJ2-7; TRBD2 aligns across 9 bases. The ends lost 5 bases at V and 3 bases at J; junction bases unmatched: 5. In germline, CDR1 is LNHDA, CDR2 SQIVND (reference sequence). The CDR3 length is 14 residues.

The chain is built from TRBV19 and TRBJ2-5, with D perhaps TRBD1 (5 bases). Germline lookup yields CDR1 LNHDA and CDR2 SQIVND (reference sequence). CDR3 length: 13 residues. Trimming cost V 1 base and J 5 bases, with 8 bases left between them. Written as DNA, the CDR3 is TGTGCCAGTAGTATAGGGGGCGTTGAGACCCAGTACTTC. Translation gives CASSIGGVETQYF.

The CDR3 protein is CASSQRTGADTGELFF. The CDR3 DNA is TGCGCCAGCAGCCAGAGGACAGGGGCGGACACCGGGGAGCTGTTTTTT. This chain joins TRBV4-1 and TRBJ2-2, with 9 bases identical to TRBD1. Trimming at V came to 3 bases and at J to 3 bases, leaving 5 bases not matched to a gene. The CDR3 length is 16 residues. CDR1 and CDR2 from the germline V gene are MGHRA and YSYEKL.

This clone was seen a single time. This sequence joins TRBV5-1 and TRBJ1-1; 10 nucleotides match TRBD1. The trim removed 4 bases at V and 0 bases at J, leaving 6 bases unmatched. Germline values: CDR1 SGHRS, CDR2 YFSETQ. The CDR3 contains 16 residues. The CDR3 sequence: CASSRDRGPMNTEAFF. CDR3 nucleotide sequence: TGCGCCAGCAGCAGGGACAGGGGCCCGATGAACACTGAAGCTTTCTTT.

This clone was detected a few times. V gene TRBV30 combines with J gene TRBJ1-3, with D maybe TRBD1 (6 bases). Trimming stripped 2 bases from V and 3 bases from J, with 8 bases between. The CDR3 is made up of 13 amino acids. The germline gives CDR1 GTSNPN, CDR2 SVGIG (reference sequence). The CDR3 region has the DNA TGTGCCTGGAGTCGGACAGATGGAAACACCATATATTTT. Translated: CAWSRTDGNTIYF.

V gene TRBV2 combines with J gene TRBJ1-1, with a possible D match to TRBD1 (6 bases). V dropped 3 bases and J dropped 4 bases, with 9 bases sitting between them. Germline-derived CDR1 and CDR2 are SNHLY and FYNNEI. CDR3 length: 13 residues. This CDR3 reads CASSDRGVTEAFF. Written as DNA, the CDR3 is TGTGCCAGCAGTGACAGGGGTGTCACTGAAGCTTTCTTT. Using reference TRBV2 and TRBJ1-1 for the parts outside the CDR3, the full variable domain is EPEVTQTPSHQVTQMGQEVILRCVPISNHLYFYWYRQILGQKVEFLVSFYNNEISEKSEIFDDQFSVERPDGSNFTLKIRSTKLEDSAMYFCASSDRGVTEAFFGQGTRLTVV.

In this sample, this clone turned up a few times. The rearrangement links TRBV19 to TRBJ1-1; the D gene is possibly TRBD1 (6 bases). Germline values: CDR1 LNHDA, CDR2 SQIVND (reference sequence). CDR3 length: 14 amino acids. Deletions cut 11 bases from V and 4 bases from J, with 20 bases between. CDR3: CASRLGQGITEAFF. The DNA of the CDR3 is TGTGCCTCGCGGCTGGGGCAGGGGATCACTGAAGCTTTCTTT.

This CDR3 reads CASSFWGLGRGDYGYTF. CDR3 bases: TGTGCCAGCAGCTTTTGGGGGCTGGGGCGGGGGGACTATGGCTACACCTTC. This chain links TRBV7-2 with TRBJ1-2; possible D gene TRBD1, 6 bases. Germline CDR1 and CDR2: SGHTA and FQGNSA. V was clipped by 3 bases and J by 3 bases, with 20 bases between them. The CDR3 loop spans 17 amino acids.

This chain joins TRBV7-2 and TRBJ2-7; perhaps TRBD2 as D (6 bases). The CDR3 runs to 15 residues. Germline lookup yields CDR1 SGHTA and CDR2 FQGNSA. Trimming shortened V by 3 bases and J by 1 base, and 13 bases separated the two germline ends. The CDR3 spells CASSFAGTQSYEQYF. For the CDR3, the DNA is TGTGCCAGCAGCTTCGCCGGGACTCAGTCCTACGAGCAGTACTTC.